Listed below are T cell receptor beta chains from one sample, sequenced in a study of CD8+CD57+ T cells in acquired aplastic anemia. TCRdb redid the calling of the reads with MiXCR, one entry per CDR3 protein. The sample consists of 130,000 or so distinct CDR3 sequences, under 60% of them appearing once. Sequences were obtained from sorted CD4+, CD8+, or CD8+CD57+ T cells (not recorded which) from PBMCs. Receptor source: a human donor with aplastic anemia. Both conserved end residues are part of each CDR3. D genes are given only for firm matches. Clone size is stated in some rows and not others, as once, few, many or a class when expanded.

CDR3 length: 13
J gene: TRBJ2-5
clone size: few
V gene: TRBV9
D gene: .
CDR3 protein: CASSVSSGETQYF
CDR3 DNA: TGTGCCAGCAGCGTATCCAGCGGGGAGACCCAGTACTTC

CDR3 length: 13
J gene: TRBJ1-2
clone size: .
V gene: TRBV2
D gene: .
CDR3 protein: CASSPIVGAGYTF
CDR3 DNA: TGTGCCAGCAGCCCTATCGTTGGGGCTGGCTACACCTTC

CDR3 length: 12
J gene: TRBJ2-6
clone size: .
V gene: TRBV14
D gene: .
CDR3 protein: CASSLRANVLTF
CDR3 DNA: TGTGCCAGCAGCCTACGGGCCAACGTCCTGACTTTC

CDR3 length: 12
J gene: TRBJ2-2
clone size: medium-sized
V gene: TRBV29-1
D gene: .
CDR3 protein: CSVAVGTGELFF
CDR3 DNA: TGCAGCGTTGCGGTCGGGACCGGGGAGCTGTTTTTT

CDR3 length: 13
J gene: TRBJ2-5
clone size: few
V gene: TRBV7-7
D gene: .
CDR3 protein: CASGDSLRGTQYF
CDR3 DNA: TGTGCTAGCGGGGACAGCTTACGTGGGACCCAGTACTTC

CDR3 length: 14
J gene: TRBJ1-2
clone size: .
V gene: TRBV6-1
D gene: .
CDR3 protein: CASRSTGSGYGYTF
CDR3 DNA: TGTGCCAGCAGATCGACAGGCTCAGGCTATGGCTACACCTTC

CDR3 length: 12
J gene: TRBJ2-3
clone size: .
V gene: TRBV29-1
D gene: .
CDR3 protein: CSVEDPWTTQYF
CDR3 DNA: TGCAGCGTTGAAGATCCCTGGACAACGCAGTATTTT

CDR3 length: 16
J gene: TRBJ1-1
clone size: many
V gene: TRBV7-9
D gene: TRBD1
CDR3 protein: CASSLHDGTGATEAFF
CDR3 DNA: TGTGCCAGCAGCTTACACGATGGGACAGGGGCCACTGAAGCTTTCTTT

CDR3 length: 12
J gene: TRBJ1-2
clone size: once
V gene: TRBV12-3/TRBV12-4
D gene: .
CDR3 protein: CASWGGAYGYTF
CDR3 DNA: TGTGCCAGCTGGGGAGGTGCCTATGGCTACACCTTC

CDR3 length: 13
J gene: TRBJ1-2
clone size: .
V gene: TRBV5-1
D gene: TRBD1
CDR3 protein: CASSPQGDYGYTF
CDR3 DNA: TGCGCCAGCAGTCCACAGGGGGACTATGGCTACACCTTC

CDR3 length: 14
J gene: TRBJ1-1
clone size: many
V gene: TRBV6-5
D gene: .
CDR3 protein: CASSVTPSDTEAFF
CDR3 DNA: TGTGCCAGCAGCGTTACCCCAAGCGACACTGAAGCTTTCTTT

CDR3 length: 13
J gene: TRBJ2-5
clone size: few
V gene: TRBV7-2
D gene: .
CDR3 protein: CASSLGWEETQYF
CDR3 DNA: TGTGCCAGCAGCTTAGGATGGGAAGAGACCCAGTACTTC

CDR3 length: 14
J gene: TRBJ2-3
clone size: .
V gene: TRBV19
D gene: TRBD2
CDR3 protein: CASSWQRGGDTQYF
CDR3 DNA: TGTGCCAGTAGTTGGCAGCGGGGAGGGGATACGCAGTATTTT

CDR3 length: 14
J gene: TRBJ1-1
clone size: .
V gene: TRBV5-4
D gene: .
CDR3 protein: CASSLGGTNTEAFF
CDR3 DNA: TGTGCCAGCAGCTTAGGGGGGACGAACACTGAAGCTTTCTTT

CDR3 length: 16
J gene: TRBJ1-2
clone size: .
V gene: TRBV18
D gene: .
CDR3 protein: CASSPSEGGRDPGYTF
CDR3 DNA: TGTGCCAGCTCACCATCCGAGGGGGGACGGGACCCCGGCTACACCTTC

CDR3 length: 10
J gene: TRBJ2-5
clone size: .
V gene: TRBV2
D gene: .
CDR3 protein: CASSRTPLNF
CDR3 DNA: TGTGCCAGCAGTCGGACTCCCCTGAACTTC

CDR3 length: 12
J gene: TRBJ2-7
clone size: .
V gene: TRBV19
D gene: TRBD2
CDR3 protein: CARGLASHEQYF
CDR3 DNA: TGTGCTAGAGGACTAGCATCCCATGAGCAGTACTTC

CDR3 length: 16
J gene: TRBJ1-2
clone size: .
V gene: TRBV7-8
D gene: .
CDR3 protein: CASSLNAPGLSYGYTF
CDR3 DNA: TGTGCCAGCAGCTTAAATGCACCCGGGCTAAGTTATGGCTACACCTTC

CDR3 length: 11
J gene: TRBJ2-3
clone size: .
V gene: TRBV2
D gene: .
CDR3 protein: CASTTSDTQYF
CDR3 DNA: TGTGCCAGCACAACGTCAGATACGCAGTATTTT

CDR3 length: 11
J gene: TRBJ1-2
clone size: .
V gene: TRBV25-1
D gene: .
CDR3 protein: CASSAVYGYTF
CDR3 DNA: TGTGCCAGCAGTGCAGTCTATGGCTACACCTTC

CDR3 length: 15
J gene: TRBJ2-1
clone size: .
V gene: TRBV10-3
D gene: TRBD1
CDR3 protein: CAISVGTGSYNEQFF
CDR3 DNA: TGTGCCATCAGTGTGGGGACAGGGTCATACAATGAGCAGTTCTTC

CDR3 length: 15
J gene: TRBJ2-1
clone size: .
V gene: TRBV25-1
D gene: TRBD2
CDR3 protein: CASSEGSSASGEQFF
CDR3 DNA: TGTGCCAGCAGTGAAGGTAGTTCCGCTAGCGGGGAGCAGTTCTTC

CDR3 length: 14
J gene: TRBJ1-1
clone size: many
V gene: TRBV19
D gene: .
CDR3 protein: CASSIVGTITEAFF
CDR3 DNA: TGTGCCAGTAGTATAGTTGGGACGATCACTGAAGCTTTCTTT

CDR3 length: 15
J gene: TRBJ1-5
clone size: .
V gene: TRBV10-3
D gene: .
CDR3 protein: CAIRSDSNSNQPQHF
CDR3 DNA: TGTGCCATCAGATCGGACAGTAATAGCAATCAGCCCCAGCATTTT

CDR3 length: 15
J gene: TRBJ2-6
clone size: .
V gene: TRBV24-1
D gene: .
CDR3 protein: CATSGGALGANVLTF
CDR3 DNA: TGTGCCACCAGTGGGGGGGCTCTTGGGGCCAACGTCCTGACTTTC

CDR3 length: 13
J gene: TRBJ1-2
clone size: .
V gene: TRBV19
D gene: .
CDR3 protein: CASSTWDGYGYTF
CDR3 DNA: TGTGCCAGTAGTACCTGGGACGGTTATGGCTACACCTTC

CDR3 length: 13
J gene: TRBJ2-7
clone size: .
V gene: TRBV6-1
D gene: TRBD1
CDR3 protein: CARGQLSSYEQYF
CDR3 DNA: TGTGCCAGGGGACAGCTCAGCTCCTACGAGCAGTACTTC

CDR3 length: 15
J gene: TRBJ1-2
clone size: .
V gene: TRBV5-4
D gene: .
CDR3 protein: CASSLGVGREHGYTF
CDR3 DNA: TGTGCCAGCAGCTTGGGGGTTGGTAGGGAGCATGGCTACACCTTC

CDR3 length: 15
J gene: TRBJ2-7
clone size: .
V gene: TRBV19
D gene: TRBD1
CDR3 protein: CASSIGGTGTDEQYF
CDR3 DNA: TGTGCCAGTAGTATAGGGGGGACAGGGACGGACGAGCAGTACTTC

CDR3 length: 13
J gene: TRBJ2-7
clone size: .
V gene: TRBV20-1
D gene: .
CDR3 protein: CSAGSDRNYEQYF
CDR3 DNA: TGCAGTGCCGGGAGCGACAGGAACTACGAGCAGTACTTC

CDR3 length: 15
J gene: TRBJ2-7
clone size: .
V gene: TRBV7-6
D gene: .
CDR3 protein: CASSSRTVNPYEQYF
CDR3 DNA: TGTGCCAGCAGCTCCCGGACAGTAAACCCCTACGAGCAGTACTTC

CDR3 length: 15
J gene: TRBJ1-1
clone size: few
V gene: TRBV2
D gene: TRBD1
CDR3 protein: CASSLGQGLNTEAFF
CDR3 DNA: TGTGCCAGCAGTCTTGGACAGGGATTGAACACTGAAGCTTTCTTT

CDR3 length: 14
J gene: TRBJ2-5
clone size: .
V gene: TRBV9
D gene: .
CDR3 protein: CASSVRGRSETQYF
CDR3 DNA: TGTGCCAGCAGCGTTAGAGGGCGGAGCGAGACCCAGTACTTC

CDR3 length: 14
J gene: TRBJ2-1
clone size: few
V gene: TRBV10-2
D gene: .
CDR3 protein: CASRGRSSYNEQFF
CDR3 DNA: TGCGCCAGCAGGGGAAGGAGCTCCTACAATGAGCAGTTCTTC

CDR3 length: 13
J gene: TRBJ2-1
clone size: .
V gene: TRBV7-9
D gene: TRBD1
CDR3 protein: CASSWDSYNEQFF
CDR3 DNA: TGTGCCAGCAGCTGGGACAGCTACAATGAGCAGTTCTTC

CDR3 length: 16
J gene: TRBJ2-7
clone size: once
V gene: TRBV10-2
D gene: TRBD2
CDR3 protein: CASSGTSGGGTYEQYF
CDR3 DNA: TGCGCCAGCAGTGGAACTAGCGGGGGGGGCACCTACGAGCAGTACTTC

CDR3 length: 13
J gene: TRBJ1-5
clone size: .
V gene: TRBV20-1
D gene: TRBD1
CDR3 protein: CSGDRGLNQPQHF
CDR3 DNA: TGCAGTGGAGACAGGGGGCTCAATCAGCCCCAGCATTTT

CDR3 length: 11
J gene: TRBJ2-3
clone size: .
V gene: TRBV20-1
D gene: .
CDR3 protein: CSARVGDTQYF
CDR3 DNA: TGCAGTGCTAGAGTGGGGGATACGCAGTATTTT

CDR3 length: 13
J gene: TRBJ1-2
clone size: .
V gene: TRBV24-1
D gene: TRBD1
CDR3 protein: CATSDFTGDGYTF
CDR3 DNA: TGTGCCACCAGTGATTTTACAGGGGATGGCTACACCTTC

CDR3 length: 12
J gene: TRBJ1-4
clone size: .
V gene: TRBV19
D gene: .
CDR3 protein: CAVRTDNEKLFF
CDR3 DNA: TGTGCCGTTCGGACGGATAATGAAAAACTGTTTTTT

CDR3 length: 11
J gene: TRBJ1-1
clone size: .
V gene: TRBV6-1
D gene: .
CDR3 protein: CASRNQREAFF
CDR3 DNA: TGTGCCAGCAGAAACCAGCGTGAAGCTTTCTTT